The rows below give T cell receptor beta chains drawn from one sample of a study of blood T cell repertoires in COVID-19. Some clones are missing from TCRdb's copy, which holds only in-frame ones; the method was immunoSEQ multiplex PCR. The sample has hundreds of thousands of clones, 83% seen once. Sequencing input: peripheral blood. Receptors originate from a woman in her thirties or forties with active or convalescent COVID-19. The CDR3 runs from the conserved cysteine through the conserved F or W. Fields, in order: D gene, V gene, clone size, J gene, CDR3 DNA, CDR3 protein. D genes are given only for firm matches. Expanded clones get a size class; other rows say once, few or many, or leave the size out.

d_call: -
v_call: TRBV19
clone_size: -
j_call: TRBJ1-2
cdr3_nt: TGTGCCAGTAGCCCTGACAGGTGGGACTATGGCTACACCTTC
cdr3_aa: CASSPDRWDYGYTF

d_call: -
v_call: TRBV29-1
clone_size: -
j_call: TRBJ2-1
cdr3_nt: TGCAGCGTTGGCGCCTACAATGAGCAGTTCTTC
cdr3_aa: CSVGAYNEQFF

d_call: TRBD1
v_call: TRBV6-1
clone_size: -
j_call: TRBJ1-5
cdr3_nt: TGTGCCAGCAGTGAAGCGGTGGGACAGGGGGCAGGTCAGCCCCAGCATTTT
cdr3_aa: CASSEAVGQGAGQPQHF

d_call: -
v_call: TRBV4-2
clone_size: -
j_call: TRBJ2-7
cdr3_nt: TGTGCCAGCAGCCCCCGGAACGGAGGGGAGCAGTACTTC
cdr3_aa: CASSPRNGGEQYF

d_call: -
v_call: TRBV28
clone_size: -
j_call: TRBJ2-7
cdr3_nt: TGTGCCAGCAGGTCGTTGAGAAGACTCTCCTACGAGCAGTACTTC
cdr3_aa: CASRSLRRLSYEQYF

d_call: -
v_call: TRBV28
clone_size: -
j_call: TRBJ1-4
cdr3_nt: TGTGCCAGCAGTTTAGTTGGGGCGAGAGAAAAACTGTTTTTT
cdr3_aa: CASSLVGAREKLFF

d_call: TRBD2
v_call: TRBV10-3
clone_size: -
j_call: TRBJ2-7
cdr3_nt: TGTGCCATCAGTGAGCCCATACTCCGGGAGGCAACCTACGAGCAGTACTTC
cdr3_aa: CAISEPILREATYEQYF

d_call: -
v_call: TRBV29-1
clone_size: -
j_call: TRBJ2-7
cdr3_nt: TGCAGCGTTGTTTTTACAGGGCGTGCCTACGAGCAGTACTTC
cdr3_aa: CSVVFTGRAYEQYF

d_call: TRBD2
v_call: TRBV7-9
clone_size: -
j_call: TRBJ2-5
cdr3_nt: TGTGCCAGCAGCCCGAATGTAGCCGGGGGGGAGACCCAGTACTTC
cdr3_aa: CASSPNVAGGETQYF

d_call: -
v_call: TRBV7-8
clone_size: once
j_call: TRBJ1-3
cdr3_nt: TGTGCCAGCAGCTACCGGGAGCGCGCCCGACACTCTGGAAACACCATATATTTT
cdr3_aa: CASSYRERARHSGNTIYF

d_call: TRBD1
v_call: TRBV11-2
clone_size: -
j_call: TRBJ1-1
cdr3_nt: TGTGCCAGCAGCTGGTTTCAGGGGGTTGAAGCTTTCTTT
cdr3_aa: CASSWFQGVEAFF

d_call: TRBD1
v_call: TRBV12-3/TRBV12-4
clone_size: -
j_call: TRBJ2-7
cdr3_nt: TGTGCCAGCAGTGCGAGACAGGGCTACGAGCAGTACTTC
cdr3_aa: CASSARQGYEQYF

d_call: TRBD2
v_call: TRBV19
clone_size: -
j_call: TRBJ2-7
cdr3_nt: TGTGCCAGTAGTAAGTATCCTAGCGGGAGTTTTGGAACCTACGAGCAGTACTTC
cdr3_aa: CASSKYPSGSFGTYEQYF

d_call: -
v_call: TRBV5-8
clone_size: -
j_call: TRBJ2-3
cdr3_nt: TGTGCCAGCAGCTTGGGGCGGACAGCCAGCACAGATACGCAGTATTTT
cdr3_aa: CASSLGRTASTDTQYF

d_call: -
v_call: TRBV9
clone_size: -
j_call: TRBJ1-2
cdr3_nt: TGTGCCAGCAGCGTCAACGGGAACTATGGCTACACCTTC
cdr3_aa: CASSVNGNYGYTF

d_call: -
v_call: TRBV10-3
clone_size: -
j_call: TRBJ2-5
cdr3_nt: TGTGCCATCAGTGCCGCAGGGGAAGAGACCCAGTACTTC
cdr3_aa: CAISAAGEETQYF

d_call: -
v_call: TRBV4-1
clone_size: few
j_call: TRBJ2-5
cdr3_nt: TGCGCCAGCAGCCAAACGGACAGTTTGGGAGAGACCCAGTACTTC
cdr3_aa: CASSQTDSLGETQYF

d_call: TRBD1
v_call: TRBV28
clone_size: -
j_call: TRBJ1-2
cdr3_nt: TGTGCCAGCAGTTTACTAGGGGGCGTGGATGGCTACACCTTC
cdr3_aa: CASSLLGGVDGYTF

d_call: -
v_call: TRBV5-4
clone_size: -
j_call: TRBJ1-6
cdr3_nt: TGTGCCAGCAGCTTGTTAGGACTGAGGAATTCACCCCTCCACTTT
cdr3_aa: CASSLLGLRNSPLHF

d_call: TRBD1
v_call: TRBV4-2
clone_size: few
j_call: TRBJ1-3
cdr3_nt: TGTGCCAGCAGCCAAGGACAGGGATCCCATCGCCCTGGAAACACCATATATTTT
cdr3_aa: CASSQGQGSHRPGNTIYF

d_call: TRBD1
v_call: TRBV14
clone_size: -
j_call: TRBJ1-6
cdr3_nt: TGTGCCAGCAGCCAGAGACAGGGGATAAGGAGTTCACCCCTCCACTTT
cdr3_aa: CASSQRQGIRSSPLHF

d_call: -
v_call: TRBV5-5
clone_size: -
j_call: TRBJ2-7
cdr3_nt: TGTGCCAGCAGCCATACAGATACCGAGCAGTACTTC
cdr3_aa: CASSHTDTEQYF

d_call: TRBD1
v_call: TRBV19
clone_size: -
j_call: TRBJ1-2
cdr3_nt: TGTGCCAGTAGCATGACAGGGGGAAGCTACACCTTC
cdr3_aa: CASSMTGGSYTF

d_call: TRBD1
v_call: TRBV28
clone_size: -
j_call: TRBJ1-2
cdr3_nt: TGTGCCAGCAGTTTTCGAGGGACAGGGTATGGCTACACCTTC
cdr3_aa: CASSFRGTGYGYTF

d_call: -
v_call: TRBV19
clone_size: -
j_call: TRBJ2-2
cdr3_nt: TGTGCCAAAAGGCGGGATGTCACCGGGGAGCTGTTTTTT
cdr3_aa: CAKRRDVTGELFF

d_call: TRBD1
v_call: TRBV7-9
clone_size: -
j_call: TRBJ2-7
cdr3_nt: TGTGCCAGCAGCCCCGACAGGGGCCACGAGCAGTACTTC
cdr3_aa: CASSPDRGHEQYF

d_call: -
v_call: TRBV28
clone_size: -
j_call: TRBJ1-2
cdr3_nt: TGTGCCAGCAGTTATACTACTGGCCAAGAGGGCTACACCTTC
cdr3_aa: CASSYTTGQEGYTF

d_call: -
v_call: TRBV10-3
clone_size: few
j_call: TRBJ1-2
cdr3_nt: TGTGCCATCAGTGAAATATCGGACTATGGCTACACCTTC
cdr3_aa: CAISEISDYGYTF

d_call: TRBD1
v_call: TRBV28
clone_size: -
j_call: TRBJ2-1
cdr3_nt: TGTGCCAGCAGTTTATGGGTGACAGGGGGATCGCATGAGCAGTTCTTC
cdr3_aa: CASSLWVTGGSHEQFF

d_call: -
v_call: TRBV18
clone_size: -
j_call: TRBJ1-5
cdr3_nt: TGTGCCAGCTCAAGCGGGGGGTGGGATCAGCCCCAGCATTTT
cdr3_aa: CASSSGGWDQPQHF

d_call: -
v_call: TRBV6-2/TRBV6-3
clone_size: -
j_call: TRBJ1-2
cdr3_nt: TGTGCCAGCAGCGGGCAAGTTTATGGCTACACCTTC
cdr3_aa: CASSGQVYGYTF

d_call: -
v_call: TRBV4-1
clone_size: -
j_call: TRBJ2-5
cdr3_nt: TGCGCCAGCAGCCAAGATAGGGGGGGCCAAGAGACCCAGTACTTC
cdr3_aa: CASSQDRGGQETQYF

d_call: -
v_call: TRBV10-2
clone_size: -
j_call: TRBJ2-2
cdr3_nt: TGCGCCAGCAGTCCCGGGGCGGGGGCACCCGGGGAGCTGTTTTTT
cdr3_aa: CASSPGAGAPGELFF

d_call: TRBD1
v_call: TRBV5-1
clone_size: -
j_call: TRBJ1-6
cdr3_nt: TGCGCCAGCAGCCCCAGACCGACAGGGACGGATTCACCCCTCCACTTT
cdr3_aa: CASSPRPTGTDSPLHF

d_call: -
v_call: TRBV11-3
clone_size: -
j_call: TRBJ2-7
cdr3_nt: TGTGCCAGCAGCACACCTTCCTCGTGGGAGCAGTACTTC
cdr3_aa: CASSTPSSWEQYF

d_call: -
v_call: TRBV30
clone_size: -
j_call: TRBJ1-3
cdr3_nt: TGTGCCTTTACCCGGGGGGGCGGAAACACCATATATTTT
cdr3_aa: CAFTRGGGNTIYF

d_call: TRBD1
v_call: TRBV9
clone_size: -
j_call: TRBJ2-7
cdr3_nt: TGTGCCAGCAGCGTAGGGGACAGGGCCGAGGAGCAGTACTTC
cdr3_aa: CASSVGDRAEEQYF

d_call: -
v_call: TRBV19
clone_size: -
j_call: TRBJ1-2
cdr3_nt: TGTGCCAGTAGTATTGGGACAACCGATGGCTACACCTTC
cdr3_aa: CASSIGTTDGYTF

d_call: -
v_call: TRBV18
clone_size: -
j_call: TRBJ2-3
cdr3_nt: TGTGCCAGCTCACCATCGGGGACAGATACGCAGTATTTT
cdr3_aa: CASSPSGTDTQYF

d_call: TRBD1
v_call: TRBV10-2
clone_size: once
j_call: TRBJ2-3
cdr3_nt: TGCGCCAGCGGCGACAGGGTACCTAGCACAGATACGCAGTATTTT
cdr3_aa: CASGDRVPSTDTQYF

d_call: -
v_call: TRBV5-1
clone_size: -
j_call: TRBJ2-1
cdr3_nt: TGCGCCAGCAGCTTCGAGGCTAGCTCCTACAATGAGCAGTTCTTC
cdr3_aa: CASSFEASSYNEQFF

d_call: -
v_call: TRBV19
clone_size: -
j_call: TRBJ1-4
cdr3_nt: TGTGCCAGTAGTGATTGGGACTTTAATCGTGAAAAACTGTTTTTT
cdr3_aa: CASSDWDFNREKLFF

d_call: -
v_call: TRBV28
clone_size: -
j_call: TRBJ1-2
cdr3_nt: TGTGCCAGCAGTTTATTAGGGGTTGAAGGCTACACCTTC
cdr3_aa: CASSLLGVEGYTF

d_call: TRBD1
v_call: TRBV6-5
clone_size: few
j_call: TRBJ1-2
cdr3_nt: TGTGCCAGCAAAAGGGGGCAGGTCGATGGCTACACCTTC
cdr3_aa: CASKRGQVDGYTF

d_call: TRBD1
v_call: TRBV11-3
clone_size: once
j_call: TRBJ2-5
cdr3_nt: TGTGCCAGCAGCTTCTGGACAGGGCCTACAAAAGAGACCCAGTACTTC
cdr3_aa: CASSFWTGPTKETQYF

d_call: TRBD1
v_call: TRBV19
clone_size: -
j_call: TRBJ2-1
cdr3_nt: TGTGCCACCAGCCGGGACAGGGTGGAGTATGAGCAGTTCTTC
cdr3_aa: CATSRDRVEYEQFF

d_call: -
v_call: TRBV30
clone_size: -
j_call: TRBJ1-1
cdr3_nt: TGTGCCTGGAGTCCAGGAGGTGGAGGGGAAGCTTTCTTT
cdr3_aa: CAWSPGGGGEAFF

d_call: -
v_call: TRBV18
clone_size: -
j_call: TRBJ2-7
cdr3_nt: TGTGCCAGCTCACCACCGGCCTTTGACTACGAGCAGTACTTC
cdr3_aa: CASSPPAFDYEQYF

d_call: -
v_call: TRBV7-8
clone_size: -
j_call: TRBJ1-1
cdr3_nt: TGTGCCACTGGGGGCGGATCGGAGGCTTTCTTT
cdr3_aa: CATGGGSEAFF

d_call: TRBD2
v_call: TRBV7-2
clone_size: -
j_call: TRBJ2-7
cdr3_nt: TGTGCCAGCAGCTTAGTGGGCGGGGGGACCTCCTACGAGCAGTACTTC
cdr3_aa: CASSLVGGGTSYEQYF

d_call: -
v_call: TRBV5-1
clone_size: -
j_call: TRBJ1-6
cdr3_nt: TGCGCCAGCAGCTTACTCGAGTCTGCTTCACCCCTCCACTTT
cdr3_aa: CASSLLESASPLHF